This TCR beta chain was identified during a study of response to subunit inactivated influenza vaccine. In germline, CDR1 is SGHAT, CDR2 FQNNGV. The CDR3 sequence is 16 residues long. The J segment lost 2 bases and the V segment lost 5 bases, leaving 10 bases of the junction unmatched. In TCRdb, the RT-PCR reads were re-called with MiXCR into one record per CDR3 protein. The sample comprises hundreds of thousands of distinct CDR3 sequences, approximately 11% of which are singletons, and approximately 12% rests with the top ten. The rearrangement links TRBV11-2 to TRBJ2-7; TRBD1 agrees at 9 bases. The specimen was PBMCs from blood, collected more than 35 days after vaccination. This sequence originates from a man aged 45-65 years who received an inactivated influenza vaccine. CDR3: CASSPRPRDRAYEQYF. The CDR3 coding sequence is TGTGCCAGCAGCCCGCGCCCCCGGGACAGGGCCTACGAGCAGTACTTC.